These 8 T cell receptor beta chains came from one sample sequenced in a study of control samples from healthy donors and cancer patients. Repertoires were generated with immunoSEQ multiplex PCR, while TCRdb's copy carries only in-frame clones and drops some. Its table records around 190,000 clones. Sequencing was carried out using blood. Source of these receptors: a woman aged 30 to 39 in good health.

The chain is built from TRBV5-1 and TRBJ1-2; 7 bases line up with TRBD1. The germline CDR1 and CDR2 sequences are SGHRS and YFSETQ. CDR3 length: 15 residues. V lost 3 bases and J lost 1; bases outside the gene matches: 6. The CDR3 loop is CASSSSRQGNYGYTF. In DNA form, the CDR3 reads TGCGCCAGCAGCTCAAGTCGACAGGGTAACTATGGCTACACCTTC.

V is TRBV24-1 and J is TRBJ2-1, with 9 bases fitting TRBD2. V dropped 0 bases and J dropped 8; count of bases not matched to a gene: 13. Germline V gene data show CDR1 as KGHDR and CDR2 as SFDVKD. The CDR3 sequence is 18 residues long. The CDR3 spells CATSDLHRGGGGAYEQFF. CDR3 nucleotide sequence: TGTGCCACCAGTGATTTGCACCGGGGTGGCGGGGGGGCCTATGAGCAGTTCTTC.

This chain joins TRBV10-1 and TRBJ2-7, with D possibly TRBD1 on 5 matching bases. The ends were cut back, 4 bases at V and 8 bases at J, with 18 bases in the middle. CDR3 length equals 14 residues. Germline CDR1 WNHNN, CDR2 SYGVQD (reference sequence). The CDR3, as DNA: TGCGCCAGCAGTGGGTCGAAGCAGGGTGTGAAGCAGTACTTC. Residues: CASSGSKQGVKQYF.

The chain joins TRBV10-1 to TRBJ2-1; the match to TRBD2 covers 12 bases. V lost 6 bases to trimming and J lost 1 base; unmatched junction nucleotides: 13. The CDR3 is 19 residues long. Germline loops: CDR1 WNHNN, CDR2 SYGVQD (reference sequence). CDR3 nucleotide sequence: TGCGCCAGCAGGGACTGTAAACGGACTAGCGGGATGTCCTACAATGAGCAGTTCTTC. Its translation is CASRDCKRTSGMSYNEQFF.

The V gene is TRBV28, the J gene TRBJ1-5; 9 nucleotides agree with TRBD1. Per the germline V gene, CDR1 is MDHEN and CDR2 is SYDVKM. V trimming: 4 bases; J trimming: 4 bases; junction bases outside the gene matches: 2. This CDR3 has 14 residues. CDR3 sequence: CASSYGQGNQPQHF. CDR3 coding DNA: TGTGCCAGCAGTTACGGACAGGGGAATCAGCCCCAGCATTTT. The full variable domain, completed using reference TRBV28 and TRBJ1-5, is DVKVTQSSRYLVKRTGEKVFLECVQDMDHENMFWYRQDPGLGLRLIYFSYDVKMKEKGDIPEGYSVSREKKERFSLILESASTNQTSMYLCASSYGQGNQPQHFGDGTRLSIL.

Here the CDR3 reads CSVGDTNYEQYF. DNA for the CDR3: TGCAGCGTTGGGGACACGAACTACGAGCAGTACTTC. The chain has TRBV29-1 and TRBJ2-7; TRBD1 is a possible D gene (6 bases). V was pared by 4 bases and J by 3 bases, with 10 bases between. Germline CDR1 SQVTM, CDR2 ANQGSEA. The CDR3 contains 12 residues.

The chain combines TRBV5-1 with TRBJ2-7; TRBD1 matches 9 bases. Trimming at V came to 3 bases and at J to 5 bases, leaving 6 bases not matched to a gene. The CDR3 consists of 14 residues. Germline V lookup: CDR1 SGHRS, CDR2 YFSETQ. This chain's CDR3 is CASSSGQGNDEQYF. DNA for the CDR3: TGCGCCAGCAGCTCGGGACAGGGAAATGACGAGCAGTACTTC.

This chain connects TRBV10-1 to TRBJ1-5, with a weak D call TRBD1 (5 bases). The CDR3 has 15 residues. Trimming removed 3 bases at V and 6 bases at J, with 15 bases between. Per germline, CDR1 WNHNN and CDR2 SYGVQD (reference sequence). This chain's CDR3 is CASSERGEVGQPQHF. The CDR3 DNA sequence: TGCGCCAGCAGTGAACGGGGGGAGGTGGGTCAGCCCCAGCATTTT.